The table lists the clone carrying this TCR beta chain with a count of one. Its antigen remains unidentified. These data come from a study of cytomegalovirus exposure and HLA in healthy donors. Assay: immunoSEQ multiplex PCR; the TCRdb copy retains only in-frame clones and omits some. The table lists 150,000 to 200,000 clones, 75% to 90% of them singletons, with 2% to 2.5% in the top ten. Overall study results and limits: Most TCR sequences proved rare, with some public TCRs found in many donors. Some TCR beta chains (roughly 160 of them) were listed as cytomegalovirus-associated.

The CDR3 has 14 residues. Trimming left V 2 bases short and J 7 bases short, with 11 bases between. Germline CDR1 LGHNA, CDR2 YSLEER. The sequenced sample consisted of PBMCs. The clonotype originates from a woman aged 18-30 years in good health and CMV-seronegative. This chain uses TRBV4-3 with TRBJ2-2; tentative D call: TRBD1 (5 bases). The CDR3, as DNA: TGCGCCAGCAGCCAATCGGCAGGGCACGGGGAGCTGTTTTTT. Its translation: CASSQSAGHGELFF.